This entry is about one TCR beta chain. Its antigen remains unknown. Here immunoSEQ multiplex PCR was the method, and the copy in TCRdb shows in-frame clones only, minus some. The data hold around 76,000 clones, with roughly 84% observed a single time. This entry belongs to a study of T cell responses to AZD1222 COVID-19 vaccine. Study-wide findings and caveats: Baseline serostatus was positive in only a handful of AZD1222 recipients.

V was clipped by 3 bases and J by 8 bases, with 19 bases between them. Germline-derived CDR1 and CDR2 are SNHLY and FYNNEI. This CDR3 is built from 15 residues. The sequence derives from an adult in good health. J is TRBJ1-2 and V is TRBV2; D is unclear. The sequencing here drew on peripheral blood, taken on day 0 of AZD1222 vaccination. The CDR3 sequence: CASSELGLGPVGYTF. DNA for the CDR3: TGTGCCAGCAGTGAGCTGGGGTTGGGTCCCGTAGGCTACACCTTC.